This T cell receptor beta chain is from a study of T-cell memory formation after mild COVID-19. TCRdb ran MiXCR on the 5' RACE reads and lists one entry per CDR3 protein. The table records fewer than 250,000 distinct CDR3 sequences, around 26% of them present only once. CDR1 SEHNR and CDR2 FQNEAQ come from the germline V gene (reference sequence). The CDR3 is 14 residues long. With 2 bases clipped from V and 5 bases from J, the junction kept 3 bases outside the gene matches. Sample: PBMCs or a T cell subset sorted from them (not recorded which). The chain recombines TRBV7-9 with TRBJ1-1; 9 bases line up with TRBD1. This TCR derives from an adult woman who had mild COVID-19 (a few samples of this study predate the infection). Cell type and time point are not known. CDR3 nucleotides: TGTGCCAGCAGCTTACGACAGGGGGGTACTGAAGCTTTCTTT. Translation: CASSLRQGGTEAFF.